Presented here are 8 T cell receptor beta chains from one specimen sequenced in a study of cytomegalovirus exposure and HLA in healthy donors. PCR primers comprised 60 Vbeta and 13 Jbeta primers. Some clones are missing from TCRdb's copy, which holds only in-frame ones; the method was immunoSEQ multiplex PCR. Among about 84,000 clones listed, over 75% were seen once. Source material: PBMCs. Every receptor here comes from a male donor in good health and CMV-seropositive.

The genes are TRBV14 and TRBJ2-7; possible D gene TRBD2, 5 bases. Trimming removed 1 base at V and 9 bases at J, with 10 bases between. Germline lookup yields CDR1 SGHDN and CDR2 FVKESK. The CDR3 has 12 residues. CDR3 coding DNA: TGTGCCAGCAGCCAAGTAGAAGCGGTGCAGTACTTC. Its translation is CASSQVEAVQYF. The variable domain in full, with the rest retrieved from reference TRBV14 and TRBJ2-7, is EAGVTQFPSHSVIEKGQTVTLRCDPISGHDNLYWYRRVMGKEIKFLLHFVKESKQDESGMPNNRFLAERTGGTYSTLKVQPAELEDSGVYFCASSQVEAVQYFGPGTRLTVT.

The rearrangement links TRBV6-5 to TRBJ1-5; D might be TRBD1 (5 bases). Germline-derived CDR1 and CDR2 are MNHEY and SVGAGI. CDR3 size: 15 residues. V was cut by 6 bases and J by 7 bases, with 19 bases left in between. The CDR3 is CASSPIGGAWQPQHF. DNA of the CDR3: TGTGCCAGCAGCCCCATCGGAGGGGCCTGGCAGCCCCAGCATTTT.

The chain employs TRBV25-1 and TRBJ2-7, with 9 positions matching TRBD1. CDR3 length equals 15 residues. The V gene's germline CDR1 is MGHDK and CDR2 SYGVNS. V shed 1 base and J 7 bases; nucleotides not matched to a gene: 8. DNA for the CDR3: TGTGCCAGCAGTGAATCCGGACAGGGGAGTTTTGAGCAGTACTTC. It is translated as CASSESGQGSFEQYF.

The J gene is TRBJ2-4, the V gene TRBV6-5, with D unresolved. CDR1 MNHEY and CDR2 SVGAGI come from the germline V gene. V was clipped by 5 bases and J by 8 bases, with 7 bases between them. This CDR3 comprises 11 residues. CDR3 region: CASSPGYIQYF. The DNA of the CDR3 is TGTGCCAGCAGTCCAGGATACATTCAGTACTTC.

The rearrangement joins TRBV30 to TRBJ2-6; 9 bases align to TRBD2. This CDR3 is 17 amino acids long. Germline trimming cut 1 base from V and 2 bases from J; bases unmatched to any gene: 6. Germline V lookup: CDR1 GTSNPN, CDR2 SVGIG (reference sequence). CDR3 loop: CAWSGSGSRAGANVLTF. CDR3 DNA: TGTGCCTGGAGTGGTAGCGGGAGTAGGGCTGGGGCCAACGTCCTGACTTTC.

The V and J genes are TRBV2 and TRBJ1-5; D may be TRBD1 (5 bases). Germline CDR1 and CDR2: SNHLY and FYNNEI. V was clipped by 3 bases and J by 2 bases, with 14 bases between them. The CDR3 contains 16 residues. CDR3 residues: CASSDGGRVGNQPQHF. DNA of the CDR3: TGTGCCAGCAGTGACGGCGGCAGGGTGGGCAATCAGCCCCAGCATTTT. The full variable domain, completed using reference TRBV2 and TRBJ1-5, is EPEVTQTPSHQVTQMGQEVILRCVPISNHLYFYWYRQILGQKVEFLVSFYNNEISEKSEIFDDQFSVERPDGSNFTLKIRSTKLEDSAMYFCASSDGGRVGNQPQHFGDGTRLSIL.

The chain combines TRBV4-2 with TRBJ2-7; D remains ambiguous. The V end lost 2 bases, the J end lost 2 bases, and 10 bases lay between the germline ends. CDR1 and CDR2 (germline): LGHNA, YNFKEQ. The length of the CDR3 is 14 residues. For the CDR3, the DNA is TGTGCCAGCAGCCAATTGGCAGTTACCTACGAGCAGTACTTC. Translation: CASSQLAVTYEQYF.

The rearrangement joins TRBV7-9 to TRBJ2-3; 9 bases are shared with TRBD2. The CDR3 is made up of 15 amino acids. Germline CDR1 reads SEHNR; CDR2 reads FQNEAQ (reference sequence). Trimming took 5 bases from V and 3 from J; bases not matched to a gene: 6. The CDR3 DNA is TGTGCCAGCAGCCCGCGCGGGGGGGATACAGATACGCAGTATTTT. Protein product: CASSPRGGDTDTQYF.